This T cell receptor (beta chain) was sequenced during a study of T cell responses to AZD1222 COVID-19 vaccine. Points from the study as a whole: Possibly, clonal diversity was underestimated; donors were largely white British and included more females. Recipients of two AZD1222 doses showed rising Spike-specific TCR breadth and depth.

CDR1 and CDR2 (germline): MNHEY, SMNVEV (reference sequence). Trimming took 6 bases from V and 5 from J; bases not matched to a gene: 6. CDR3 size: 15 residues. Pooling was applied to second doses at about 4 or about 12 weeks. As regards this clone: Its matching antigen is unknown.

Assay: immunoSEQ multiplex PCR; the TCRdb copy retains only in-frame clones and omits some. The sample has about 94,000 clones; roughly 90% are singletons. The sequence was collected from an adult who received the AZD1222 COVID-19 vaccine. The sequenced sample was peripheral blood, obtained 28 days after the second AZD1222 dose. The J gene is TRBJ1-4, the V gene TRBV27, with 10 bases aligning to TRBD1. The CDR3: CASRRQGALNEKLFF. The CDR3 DNA is TGTGCCAGCAGACGACAGGGGGCGCTAAATGAAAAACTGTTTTTT.